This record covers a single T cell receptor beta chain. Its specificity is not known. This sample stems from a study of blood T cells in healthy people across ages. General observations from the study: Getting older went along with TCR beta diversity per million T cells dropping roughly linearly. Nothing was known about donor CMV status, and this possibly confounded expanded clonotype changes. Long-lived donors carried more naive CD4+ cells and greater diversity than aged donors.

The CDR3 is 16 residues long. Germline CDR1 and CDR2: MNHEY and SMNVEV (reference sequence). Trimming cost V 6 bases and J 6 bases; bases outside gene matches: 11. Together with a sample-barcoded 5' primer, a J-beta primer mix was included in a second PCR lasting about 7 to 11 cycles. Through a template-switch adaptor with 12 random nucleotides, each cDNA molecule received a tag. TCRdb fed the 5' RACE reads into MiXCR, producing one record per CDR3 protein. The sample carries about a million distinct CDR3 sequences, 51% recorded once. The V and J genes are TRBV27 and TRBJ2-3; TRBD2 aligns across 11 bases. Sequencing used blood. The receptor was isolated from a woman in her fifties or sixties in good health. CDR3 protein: CASRPVLAGEFDTQYF. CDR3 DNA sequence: TGTGCCAGCAGACCCGTACTAGCGGGAGAATTTGATACGCAGTATTTT.